This T cell receptor (beta chain) was captured in a study of shared clonotypes between healthy human individuals. Assay: immunoSEQ multiplex PCR; the TCRdb copy retains only in-frame clones and omits some. The sample has approximately 2.3 million clones; more than 85% are singletons. This CDR3 has 12 residues. Trimming cost V 6 bases and J 4 bases, with 9 bases left between them. Germline CDR1 is SGHAT and CDR2 is FQNNGV. The donors were all Caucasian adults (living in Nashville, Tennessee). The sequence was collected from a man younger than 35 in good health. Some clones in this sample may be carry-over from other donors' samples. Sequencing was carried out using naive CD4+ T cells from PBMCs. Specified subset: CD45RA+ positively selected. The chain couples TRBV11-2 to TRBJ1-2, with D possibly TRBD1 on 6 matching bases. The CDR3 sequence: CASRQGTYGYTF. The CDR3 DNA reads TGTGCCAGCAGACAGGGAACCTATGGCTACACCTTC. Full variable domain (missing parts from reference TRBV11-2 and TRBJ1-2): EAGVAQSPRYKIIEKRQSVAFWCNPISGHATLYWYQQILGQGPKLLIQFQNNGVVDDSQLPKDRFSAERLKGVDSTLKIQPAKLEDSAVYLCASRQGTYGYTFGSGTRLTVV.